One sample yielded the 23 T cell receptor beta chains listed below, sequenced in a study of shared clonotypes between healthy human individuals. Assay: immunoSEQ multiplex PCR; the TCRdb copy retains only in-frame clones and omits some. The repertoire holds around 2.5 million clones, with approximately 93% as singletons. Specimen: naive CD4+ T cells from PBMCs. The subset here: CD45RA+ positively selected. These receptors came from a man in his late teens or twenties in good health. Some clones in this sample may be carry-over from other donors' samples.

The CDR3 protein is CASSERSRSPLHF. The DNA of the CDR3 is TGTGCCAGCAGTGAGCGGTCACGTTCACCCCTCCACTTT. The V and J genes are TRBV6-1 and TRBJ1-6; the D is unclear. This CDR3 has 13 residues. CDR1 and CDR2 (germline): MNHNS, SASEGT. Trimming cost V 3 bases and J 9 bases, with 9 bases left between them.

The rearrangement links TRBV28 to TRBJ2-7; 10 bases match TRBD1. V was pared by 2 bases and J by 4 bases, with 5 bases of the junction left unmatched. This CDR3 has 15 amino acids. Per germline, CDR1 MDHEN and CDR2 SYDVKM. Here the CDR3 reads CASSLLGTGDYEQYF. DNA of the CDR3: TGTGCCAGCAGTTTACTAGGGACAGGGGATTACGAGCAGTACTTC.

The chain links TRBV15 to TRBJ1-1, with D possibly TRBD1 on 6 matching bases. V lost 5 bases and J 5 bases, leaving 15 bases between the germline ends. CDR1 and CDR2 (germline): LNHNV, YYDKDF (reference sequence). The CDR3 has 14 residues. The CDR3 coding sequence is TGTGCCACCAGCCGGGACACGCCGGGGACTGAAGCTTTCTTT. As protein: CATSRDTPGTEAFF.

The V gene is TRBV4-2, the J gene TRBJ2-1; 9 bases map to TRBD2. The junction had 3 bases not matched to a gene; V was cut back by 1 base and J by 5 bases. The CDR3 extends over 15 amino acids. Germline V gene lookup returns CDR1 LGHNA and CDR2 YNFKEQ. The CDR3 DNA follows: TGTGCCAGCAGCCAAGGACTAGCGGAAGACAATGAGCAGTTCTTC. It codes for CASSQGLAEDNEQFF.

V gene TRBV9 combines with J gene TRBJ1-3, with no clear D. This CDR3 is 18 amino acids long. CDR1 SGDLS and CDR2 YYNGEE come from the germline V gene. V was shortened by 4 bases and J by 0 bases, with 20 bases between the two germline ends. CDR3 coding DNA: TGTGCCAGCAGCCCCGGAGGCGCTCGAACAAGCTCTGGAAACACCATATATTTT. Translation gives CASSPGGARTSSGNTIYF.

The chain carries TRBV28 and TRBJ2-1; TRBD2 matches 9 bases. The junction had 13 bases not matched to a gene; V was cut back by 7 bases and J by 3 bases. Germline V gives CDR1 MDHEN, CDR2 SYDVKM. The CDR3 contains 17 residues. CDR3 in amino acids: CASTKGREGRFYNEQFF. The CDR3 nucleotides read TGTGCCAGCACCAAGGGGCGGGAGGGCCGGTTCTACAATGAGCAGTTCTTC.

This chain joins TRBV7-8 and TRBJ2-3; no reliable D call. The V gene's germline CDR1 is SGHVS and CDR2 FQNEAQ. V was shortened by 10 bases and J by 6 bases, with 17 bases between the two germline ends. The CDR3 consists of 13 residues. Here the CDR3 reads CAIQSSVLDTQYF. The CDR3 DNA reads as TGTGCCATTCAGTCTTCAGTCCTTGATACGCAGTATTTT.

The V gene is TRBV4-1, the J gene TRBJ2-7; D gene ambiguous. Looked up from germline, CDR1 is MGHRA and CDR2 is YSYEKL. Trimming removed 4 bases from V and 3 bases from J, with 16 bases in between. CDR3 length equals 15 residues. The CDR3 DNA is TGCGCCAGCAGCCTCGCCCCTTTTGCCGACTACGAGCAGTACTTC. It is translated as CASSLAPFADYEQYF.

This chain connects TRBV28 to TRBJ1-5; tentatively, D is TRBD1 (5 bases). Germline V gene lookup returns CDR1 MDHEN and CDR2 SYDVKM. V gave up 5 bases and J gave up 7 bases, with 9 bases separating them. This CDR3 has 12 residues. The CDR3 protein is CASSGAGQPQHF. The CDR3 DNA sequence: TGTGCCAGCAGTGGGGCTGGCCAGCCCCAGCATTTT. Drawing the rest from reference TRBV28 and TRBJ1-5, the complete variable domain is DVKVTQSSRYLVKRTGEKVFLECVQDMDHENMFWYRQDPGLGLRLIYFSYDVKMKEKGDIPEGYSVSREKKERFSLILESASTNQTSMYLCASSGAGQPQHFGDGTRLSIL.

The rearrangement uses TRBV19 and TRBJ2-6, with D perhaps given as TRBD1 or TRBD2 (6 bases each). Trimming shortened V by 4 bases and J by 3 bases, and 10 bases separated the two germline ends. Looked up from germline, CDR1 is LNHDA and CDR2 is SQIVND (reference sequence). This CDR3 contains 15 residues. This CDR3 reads CASSRGGFGANVLTF. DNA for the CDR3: TGTGCCAGTAGTAGAGGGGGGTTTGGGGCCAACGTCCTGACTTTC.

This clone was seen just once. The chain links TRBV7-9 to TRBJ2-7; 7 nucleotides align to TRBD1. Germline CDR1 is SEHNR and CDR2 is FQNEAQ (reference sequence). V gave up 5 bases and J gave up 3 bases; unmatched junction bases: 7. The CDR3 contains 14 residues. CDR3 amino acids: CASSPPQGFYEQYF. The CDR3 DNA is TGTGCCAGCAGCCCGCCACAGGGGTTCTACGAGCAGTACTTC.

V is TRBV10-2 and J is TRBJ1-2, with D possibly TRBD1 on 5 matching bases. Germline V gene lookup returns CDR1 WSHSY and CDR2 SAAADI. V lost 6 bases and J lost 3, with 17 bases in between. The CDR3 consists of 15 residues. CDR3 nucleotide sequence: TGCGCCAGCAGGCCTGCTCGGGGCGCAGACTATGGCTACACCTTC. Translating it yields CASRPARGADYGYTF.

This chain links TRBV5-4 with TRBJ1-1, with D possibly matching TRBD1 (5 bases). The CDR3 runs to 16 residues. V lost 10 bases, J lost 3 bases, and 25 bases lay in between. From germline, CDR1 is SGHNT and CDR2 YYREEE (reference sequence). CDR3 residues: CAGRYGGREEDTEAFF. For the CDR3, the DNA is TGTGCCGGACGGTACGGGGGAAGGGAAGAGGACACTGAAGCTTTCTTT.

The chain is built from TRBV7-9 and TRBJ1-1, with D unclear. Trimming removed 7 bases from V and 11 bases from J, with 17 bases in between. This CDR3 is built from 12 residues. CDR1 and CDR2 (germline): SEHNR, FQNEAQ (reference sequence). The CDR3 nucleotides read TGTGCCAGCACCCAAGGGCCCCGAGGTGCTTTCTTT. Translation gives CASTQGPRGAFF.

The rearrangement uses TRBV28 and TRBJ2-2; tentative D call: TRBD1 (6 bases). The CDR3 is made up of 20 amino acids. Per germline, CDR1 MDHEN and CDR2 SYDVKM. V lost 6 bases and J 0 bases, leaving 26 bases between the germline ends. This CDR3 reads CASSRVGAFPPVANTGELFF. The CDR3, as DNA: TGTGCCAGCAGCCGAGTGGGGGCCTTCCCGCCGGTCGCGAACACCGGGGAGCTGTTTTTT.

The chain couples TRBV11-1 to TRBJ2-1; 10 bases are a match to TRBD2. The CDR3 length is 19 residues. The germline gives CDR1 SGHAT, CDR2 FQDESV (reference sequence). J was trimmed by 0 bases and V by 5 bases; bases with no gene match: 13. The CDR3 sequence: CASSLEGTSVQSSYNEQFF. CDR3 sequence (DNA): TGTGCCAGCAGCCTAGAGGGGACTAGCGTACAGAGCTCCTACAATGAGCAGTTCTTC.

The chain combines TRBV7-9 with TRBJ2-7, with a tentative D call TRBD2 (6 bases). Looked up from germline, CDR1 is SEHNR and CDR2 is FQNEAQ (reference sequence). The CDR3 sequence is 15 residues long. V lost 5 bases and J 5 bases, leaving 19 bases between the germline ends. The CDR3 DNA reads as TGTGCCAGCAGCCCAAAGAGGGGCGGGACCGACGAGCAGTACTTC. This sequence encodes CASSPKRGGTDEQYF.

The CDR3 DNA follows: TGTGCCAGCAGCGTAGACTGGACCCATTGGGCCCAGTACTTC. Amino acids: CASSVDWTHWAQYF. The genes are TRBV9 and TRBJ2-5, with D unclear. CDR1 SGDLS and CDR2 YYNGEE come from the germline V gene. Trimming left V 0 bases short and J 9 bases short, with 15 bases between. This CDR3 is 14 amino acids long.

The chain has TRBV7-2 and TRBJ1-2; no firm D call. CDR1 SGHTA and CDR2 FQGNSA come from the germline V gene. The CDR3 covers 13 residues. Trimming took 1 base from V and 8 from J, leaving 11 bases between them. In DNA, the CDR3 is TGTGCCAGCAGCTTAGGGCGGTCTCGAGGCTACACCTTC. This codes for CASSLGRSRGYTF. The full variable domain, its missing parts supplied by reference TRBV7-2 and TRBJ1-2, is GAGVSQSPSNKVTEKGKDVELRCDPISGHTALYWYRQSLGQGLEFLIYFQGNSAPDKSGLPSDRFSAERTGGSVSTLTIQRTQQEDSAVYLCASSLGRSRGYTFGSGTRLTVV.

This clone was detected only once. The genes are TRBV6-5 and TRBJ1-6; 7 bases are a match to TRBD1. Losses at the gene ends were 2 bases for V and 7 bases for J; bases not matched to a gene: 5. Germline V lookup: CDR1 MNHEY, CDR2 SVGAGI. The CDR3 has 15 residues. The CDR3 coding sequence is TGTGCCAGCAGTTACGAGACAGGGCCCAATTCACCCCTCCACTTT. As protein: CASSYETGPNSPLHF.

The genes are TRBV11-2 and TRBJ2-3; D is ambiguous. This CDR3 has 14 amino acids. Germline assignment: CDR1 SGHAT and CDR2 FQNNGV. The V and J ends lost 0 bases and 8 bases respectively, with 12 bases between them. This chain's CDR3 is CASSLEGYPGTQYF. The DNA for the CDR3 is TGTGCCAGCAGCTTAGAAGGCTACCCGGGTACGCAGTATTTT.

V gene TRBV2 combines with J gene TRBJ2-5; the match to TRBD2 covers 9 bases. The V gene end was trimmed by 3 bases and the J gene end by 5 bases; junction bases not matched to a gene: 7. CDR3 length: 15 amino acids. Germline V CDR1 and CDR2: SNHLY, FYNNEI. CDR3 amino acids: CASSDAGGPWETQYF. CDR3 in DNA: TGTGCCAGCAGTGACGCGGGAGGGCCGTGGGAGACCCAGTACTTC.

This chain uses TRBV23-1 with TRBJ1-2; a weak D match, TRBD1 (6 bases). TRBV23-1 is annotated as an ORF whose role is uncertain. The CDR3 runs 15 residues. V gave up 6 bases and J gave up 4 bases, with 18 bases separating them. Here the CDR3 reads CASSPPIPTGYGYTF. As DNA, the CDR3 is TGCGCCAGCAGCCCCCCCATACCGACAGGCTATGGCTACACCTTC.